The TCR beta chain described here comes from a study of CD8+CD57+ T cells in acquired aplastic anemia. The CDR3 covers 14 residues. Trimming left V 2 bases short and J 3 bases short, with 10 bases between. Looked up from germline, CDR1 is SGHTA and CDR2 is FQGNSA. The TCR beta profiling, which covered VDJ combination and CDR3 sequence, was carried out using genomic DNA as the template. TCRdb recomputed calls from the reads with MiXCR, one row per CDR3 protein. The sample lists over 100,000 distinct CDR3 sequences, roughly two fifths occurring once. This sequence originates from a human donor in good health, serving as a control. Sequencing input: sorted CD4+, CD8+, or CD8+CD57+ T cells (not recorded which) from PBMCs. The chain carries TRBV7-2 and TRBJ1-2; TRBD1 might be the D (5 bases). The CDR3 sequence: CASSLYRIDYGYTF. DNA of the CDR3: TGTGCCAGCAGCTTATACAGGATAGACTATGGCTACACCTTC.